The 30 T cell receptor beta chains reported below all come from one sample, sequenced in a study of HIV-infected children after antiretroviral therapy interruption. Unique molecular identifiers were included in an RNA-based 3' RACE TCR library. TCRdb reprocessed the 3' RACE reads with MiXCR, giving one entry per CDR3 protein. The data show more than 40,000 distinct CDR3 sequences, 4.3% seen once. Treatment of the sample: PENTA 11 planned treatment interruption arm or continuous ART arm. The sequencing used CD45RA+ CD4+ T cells from PBMCs, pooled from several time points, collected from a donor given antiretroviral therapy, either interrupted or continuous. Documented subset: naive CD4+ CD45RA+ CD45RO- T cells. The receptors here all came from a pool of human donors with HIV.

This clonotype was picked up many times. This chain links TRBV28 with TRBJ1-1; 8 bases agree with TRBD1. This CDR3 comprises 13 residues. CDR1 is MDHEN, CDR2 SYDVKM, per germline. V lost 6 bases and J lost 3; bases outside the gene matches: 3. The CDR3 DNA follows: TGTGCCAGCAGACAACAGGGGGACACTGAAGCTTTCTTT. The encoded protein is CASRQQGDTEAFF.

This clonotype appeared many times. The rearrangement links TRBV7-2 to TRBJ2-7; TRBD2 might be the D (6 bases). Germline V gene lookup returns CDR1 SGHTA and CDR2 FQGNSA. V lost 2 bases, J lost 2 bases, and 16 bases lay in between. This CDR3 has 16 residues. For the CDR3, the DNA is TGTGCCAGCAGCTTATTTGGTAGCGGTCCACCCTACGAGCAGTACTTC. Translating gives CASSLFGSGPPYEQYF.

As regards this clonotype: A single base separates this from a much larger clone, so it may be a read error. V usage is TRBV6-1 and J usage is TRBJ2-7; D is unresolved. The CDR3 totals 12 residues. V shed 5 bases and J shed 2 bases, with 7 bases lying between them. The germline gives CDR1 MNHNS, CDR2 SASEGT. The CDR3 coding sequence is TGTGCCAGCAGTTTAACGACCTACGAGCAGTACTTC. It is translated as CASSLTTYEQYF.

This clonotype has more than one count but fewer than ten. The rearrangement links TRBV21-1 to TRBJ2-1; the D segment call TRBD1 is taken from the table without a DNA check. TRBV21-1 is labeled a pseudogene. The CDR3 is made up of 11 amino acids. The CDR3 protein is CARGFRNEQFF. In DNA, the CDR3 is TGTGCCCGGGGGTTTAGGAATGAGCAGTTCTTC.

V gene TRBV5-5 combines with J gene TRBJ2-1; 9 bases fit TRBD2. Unmatched junction bases numbered 6, after V lost 0 bases and J lost 8 bases. Germline V gives CDR1 SGHKS, CDR2 YYEKEE (reference sequence). The CDR3 sequence is 15 residues long. The CDR3 DNA is TGTGCCAGCAGCTTGGTGGGACTAGCCTTGGATGAGCAGTTCTTC. Translated: CASSLVGLALDEQFF.

This clonotype was seen many times. The chain combines TRBV5-8 with TRBJ2-1; TRBD1 aligns across 10 bases. With 0 bases clipped from V and 6 bases from J, the junction kept 6 bases outside the gene matches. This CDR3 contains 16 residues. Per germline, CDR1 SGHTS and CDR2 YDEGEE. Here the CDR3 DNA reads TGTGCCAGCAGCTTGGTAAGACAGGGGGCCATCAATGAGCAGTTCTTC. Protein sequence: CASSLVRQGAINEQFF.

This clonotype was counted many times. The V call is TRBV4-3, the J call TRBJ1-2; D ambiguous. The CDR3 contains 13 residues. Trimming shortened V by 3 bases and J by 6 bases, and 11 bases separated the two germline ends. Germline CDR1 reads LGHNA; CDR2 reads YSLEER. The CDR3 loop reads CASSHANLNGYTF. The CDR3 coding sequence is TGCGCCAGCAGCCACGCCAATCTAAATGGCTACACCTTC.

The sample holds many counts of this clonotype. The chain recombines TRBV9 with TRBJ1-2; the match to TRBD1 covers 8 bases. The CDR3 length is 15 residues. V shed 2 bases and J 4 bases; nucleotides not matched to a gene: 7. Germline CDR1 reads SGDLS; CDR2 reads YYNGEE. The CDR3 spells CASSVQGASPYGYTF. The DNA for the CDR3 is TGTGCCAGCAGCGTTCAGGGGGCAAGCCCCTATGGCTACACCTTC.

This clonotype was recorded many times. This chain joins TRBV20-1 and TRBJ2-4; D is unresolved. Trimming removed 6 bases at V and 0 bases at J, with 18 bases between. The CDR3 spans 16 residues. Germline V gene lookup returns CDR1 DFQATT and CDR2 SNEGSKA (reference sequence). The CDR3 loop is CSALKSLRLAKNIQYF. The CDR3 region has the DNA TGCAGTGCCCTCAAGTCTCTGCGGCTAGCCAAAAACATTCAGTACTTC.

This clonotype was counted at least ten times. Its ends do not fully match the called genes, so a read error is possible. This chain links TRBV30 with TRBJ1-4, with D hard to call. Germline V gene lookup returns CDR1 GTSNPN and CDR2 SVGIG (reference sequence). The CDR3 contains 15 residues. For the CDR3, the DNA is TGTGCCTGGAGTCTAATCCCAATTTCCAACGAAAGATTATTTTTC. Its protein product is CAWSLIPISNERLFF.

This clonotype was recorded many times. This chain connects TRBV12-3 or TRBV12-4 to TRBJ1-1, with D unresolved. V shed 3 bases and J shed 1 base, with 6 bases lying between them. The CDR3 loop spans 13 amino acids. The CDR3 sequence: CASSLTRNTEAFF. CDR3 coding DNA: TGTGCCAGCAGTTTGACAAGGAACACTGAAGCTTTCTTT.

This clonotype was detected many times. The genes are TRBV25-1 and TRBJ1-6; D not resolved. The CDR3 sequence is 14 residues long. The germline CDR1 and CDR2 sequences are MGHDK and SYGVNS. V gave up 2 bases and J gave up 3 bases, with 5 bases separating them. CDR3 residues: CASSEEVYNSPLHF. In DNA, the CDR3 is TGTGCCAGCAGTGAAGAGGTCTATAATTCACCCCTCCACTTT.

This clonotype came up many times. The rearrangement joins TRBV12-5 to TRBJ1-3, with D maybe TRBD1 (5 bases). The germline V gene encodes CDR1 LGHNT and CDR2 FRNRAP. This CDR3 is built from 15 residues. V gave up 7 bases and J gave up 0 bases, with 13 bases separating them. The CDR3 DNA follows: TGTGCTAGTGCTGACGACAGACGCTCTGGAAACACCATATATTTT. Its protein product is CASADDRRSGNTIYF. Together with reference TRBV12-5 and TRBJ1-3, the CDR3 gives the full variable domain: DARVTQTPRHKVTEMGQEVTMRCQPILGHNTVFWYRQTMMQGLELLAYFRNRAPLDDSGMPKDRFSAEMPDATLATLKIQPSEPRDSAVYFCASADDRRSGNTIYFGEGSWLTVV.

By its share, this clonotype is medium-sized. This chain uses TRBV6-1 with TRBJ1-1; 9 bases align to TRBD1. The CDR3 totals 14 residues. V gave up 6 bases and J gave up 1 base; unmatched junction bases: 3. Germline loops: CDR1 MNHNS, CDR2 SASEGT. CDR3 sequence reads: CASSQGQGNTEAFF. CDR3 sequence (DNA): TGTGCCAGCAGCCAGGGACAGGGGAACACTGAAGCTTTCTTT.

This chain links TRBV12-3 or TRBV12-4 with TRBJ1-5; the D is unclear. The V and J ends lost 2 bases and 11 bases respectively, with 13 bases between them. This CDR3 spans 13 amino acids. CDR3 loop: CASSLPSSQTQHF. In DNA, the CDR3 is TGTGCCAGCAGTTTACCGAGTAGCCAGACCCAGCATTTT.

This clonotype was recorded many times. The chain combines TRBV11-3 with TRBJ2-2; TRBD2 aligns across 7 bases. Germline lookup yields CDR1 SGHNT and CDR2 YENEEA. The junction had 9 bases not matched to a gene; V was cut back by 5 bases and J by 0 bases. This CDR3 has 17 residues. CDR3 nucleotide sequence: TGTGCCAGCAGCCGGCCCCAGCGGGACGCGAACACCGGGGAGCTGTTTTTT. It codes for CASSRPQRDANTGELFF.

This clonotype was detected ten times or more. The chain couples TRBV5-8 to TRBJ1-1; D unresolved. Between the trimmed V and J ends, which lost 0 bases and 0 bases, there was a span of 9 bases. The V gene's germline CDR1 is SGHTS and CDR2 YDEGEE. This CDR3 comprises 15 residues. This chain's CDR3 is CASSLVGSLNTEAFF. The CDR3 DNA reads as TGTGCCAGCAGCTTGGTTGGGTCTTTGAACACTGAAGCTTTCTTT. Full variable domain (missing parts from reference TRBV5-8 and TRBJ1-1): EAGVTQSPTHLIKTRGQQATLRCSPISGHTSVYWYQQALGLGLQFLLWYDEGEERNRGNFPPRFSGRQFPNYSSELNVNALELEDSALYLCASSLVGSLNTEAFFGQGTRLTVV.

Ten or more counts support this clonotype. The J gene is TRBJ2-7, the V gene TRBV11-2; TRBD1 might be the D (6 bases). The V and J ends lost 5 bases and 2 bases respectively, with 16 bases between them. CDR1 is SGHAT, CDR2 FQNNGV, per germline. This CDR3 spans 15 amino acids. The CDR3 here is CASSPSGTRTYEQYF. The CDR3 nucleotides are TGTGCCAGCAGCCCCTCCGGGACACGGACCTACGAGCAGTACTTC.

This clonotype came up many times. Its ends do not fully match the called genes, so a read error is possible. The rearrangement joins TRBV6-1 to TRBJ2-1; maybe TRBD1 (6 bases). Germline CDR1 reads MNHNS; CDR2 reads SASEGT. The CDR3 sequence is 15 residues long. CDR3: CASREGSGVRNEQFF. The CDR3 DNA sequence: TGTGCCAGCAGAGAAGGATCAGGGGTGAGGAATGAGCAGTTCTTC.

The chain employs TRBV5-1 and TRBJ2-3; 8 nucleotides align to TRBD1. Trimming took 1 base from V and 1 from J; bases not matched to a gene: 5. Germline V CDR1 and CDR2: SGHRS, YFSETQ. This CDR3 region has 16 residues. The CDR3 here is CASSLSPTGGTDTQYF. CDR3 bases: TGCGCCAGCAGCTTGTCCCCGACAGGGGGCACAGATACGCAGTATTTT.

This clonotype was seen many times. CDR3 amino acids: CASSWTSTDTQYF. CDR3 nucleotides: TGTGCCAGCAGCTGGACCAGCACAGATACGCAGTATTTT. The chain employs TRBV5-5 and TRBJ2-3; unclear D gene. Germline lookup yields CDR1 SGHKS and CDR2 YYEKEE (reference sequence). There are 13 residues in the CDR3. V was shortened by 3 bases and J by 0 bases, with 5 bases between the two germline ends.

There are many counts of this clonotype. V and J are TRBV5-1 and TRBJ2-5; 12 bases are a match to TRBD1. Germline loops: CDR1 SGHRS, CDR2 YFSETQ. The junction had 12 bases not matched to a gene; V was cut back by 4 bases and J by 5 bases. The CDR3 covers 17 residues. The CDR3 DNA is TGCGCCAGCAGCCAAACGACTGGGACAGGGGGCGCGGAGACCCAGTACTTC. This gives the protein CASSQTTGTGGAETQYF.

This chain connects TRBV28 to TRBJ2-1, with D uncertain. V was clipped by 5 bases and J by 7 bases, with 12 bases between them. Germline V gives CDR1 MDHEN, CDR2 SYDVKM. The CDR3 runs to 13 residues. The CDR3 region has the DNA TGTGCCAGCAGTCCCGGAAGTGTAAATGAGCAGTTCTTC. Amino acids: CASSPGSVNEQFF.

V is TRBV28 and J is TRBJ1-3; 7 nucleotides agree with TRBD1. The CDR3 length is 13 residues. With V trimmed by 6 bases and J by 11 bases, 10 bases remained unmatched. Germline values: CDR1 MDHEN, CDR2 SYDVKM. CDR3 sequence (DNA): TGTGCCAGCAGCCCGGGACAGATCATTGCCATATATTTT. Translation: CASSPGQIIAIYF. Supplemented by reference TRBV28 and TRBJ1-3, the full variable domain reads DVKVTQSSRYLVKRTGEKVFLECVQDMDHENMFWYRQDPGLGLRLIYFSYDVKMKEKGDIPEGYSVSREKKERFSLILESASTNQTSMYLCASSPGQIIAIYFGEGSWLTVV.

The table lists this clonotype with many counts. The chain employs TRBV3-1 and TRBJ2-7; D remains ambiguous. The V gene's germline CDR1 is LGHDT and CDR2 YNNKEL (reference sequence). The ends were cut back, 3 bases at V and 5 bases at J, with 2 bases in the middle. CDR3 length: 10 residues. The CDR3 loop is CASSHHEQYF. The CDR3, as DNA: TGTGCCAGCAGCCACCACGAGCAGTACTTC.

This clonotype showed up many times. The chain has TRBV29-1 and TRBJ1-1; TRBD1 is a possible D gene (5 bases). V dropped 6 bases and J dropped 4 bases, with 15 bases sitting between them. The CDR3 extends over 13 amino acids. CDR1 and CDR2 from the germline V gene are SQVTM and ANQGSEA. The CDR3 reads CSVVQVRGTEAFF. In DNA, the CDR3 is TGCAGCGTAGTACAGGTTCGGGGCACTGAAGCTTTCTTT.

In this sample, this clonotype turned up many times. The chain employs TRBV4-2 and TRBJ2-5, with D uncertain. Germline lookup yields CDR1 LGHNA and CDR2 YNFKEQ. The CDR3 length is 14 residues. Trimming shortened V by 4 bases and J by 5 bases, and 14 bases separated the two germline ends. The CDR3 bases are TGTGCCAGCAGCCCCCTGGATTCTTGGGAGACCCAGTACTTC. Protein: CASSPLDSWETQYF.

This clonotype was counted at least ten times. The gene calls are TRBV20-1 and TRBJ1-1; a weak D match, TRBD1 (5 bases). The length of the CDR3 is 16 residues. V lost 6 bases, J lost 0 bases, and 20 bases lay in between. From germline, CDR1 is DFQATT and CDR2 SNEGSKA (reference sequence). Here the CDR3 DNA reads TGCAGTGCCATAACGAGGGACCTCCCTATGAACACTGAAGCTTTCTTT. It yields the protein CSAITRDLPMNTEAFF.

Ten or more counts support this clonotype. At one boundary the junction diverges from the germline segment, which might be a read error. CDR3 residues: CASRTQENQDTQYF. For the CDR3, the DNA is TGTGCCAGCAGGACTCAGGAAAACCAAGACACCCAGTACTTT. The gene calls are TRBV4-1 and TRBJ2-5; possibly TRBD2 for D (5 bases). The CDR3 sequence is 14 residues long. Germline CDR1 reads MGHRA; CDR2 reads YSYEKL.

This clonotype was recorded at least ten times. The chain carries TRBV2 and TRBJ1-6; 9 bases fit TRBD1. The CDR3 consists of 17 residues. V was clipped by 5 bases and J by 7 bases; unmatched bases: 12. CDR1 is SNHLY and CDR2 is FYNNEI in the germline V gene. CDR3 in amino acids: CASSISNRQGVNSPLHF. The CDR3, as DNA: TGTGCCAGCAGTATATCAAACAGACAGGGGGTCAATTCACCCCTCCACTTT.